The 24 T cell receptor beta chains listed next were all sequenced from one sample in a study of T-cell memory formation after mild COVID-19. TCRdb itself ran the 5' RACE reads through MiXCR, one entry per CDR3 protein. The table has some 68,000 distinct CDR3 sequences, 16% seen once. Sequencing input: PBMCs or a T cell subset sorted from them (not recorded which). The source of these receptors is an adult woman who had mild COVID-19 (a few samples of this study predate the infection). Cell type and time point are not known.

This clonotype showed up just a few times. This sequence joins TRBV18 and TRBJ2-1; no definite D call. Per the germline V gene, CDR1 is KGHSH and CDR2 is LQKENI. CDR3 length: 12 residues. V dropped 0 bases and J dropped 5 bases, with 2 bases sitting between them. DNA for the CDR3: TGTGCCAGCTCACCACCTGACAATGAGCAGTTCTTC. This codes for CASSPPDNEQFF.

The table lists this clonotype with a few counts. The chain recombines TRBV7-9 with TRBJ2-7, with D perhaps matching TRBD1 (5 bases). CDR3 length: 16 amino acids. In germline, CDR1 is SEHNR, CDR2 FQNEAQ (reference sequence). The V and J ends lost 1 base and 6 bases respectively, with 19 bases between them. The chain's CDR3 is CASSLDVLIQAAEQYF. The CDR3 nucleotides are TGTGCCAGCAGCTTAGACGTCCTGATACAGGCAGCCGAGCAGTACTTC.

By sample share, this clonotype is medium-sized. CDR3 protein: CASRPNGQTYEQYF. CDR3 nucleotide sequence: TGTGCCAGCAGGCCAAATGGACAGACCTACGAGCAGTACTTC. The rearrangement joins TRBV7-9 to TRBJ2-7; D may be TRBD1 (6 bases). Germline CDR1 SEHNR, CDR2 FQNEAQ (reference sequence). Trimming removed 6 bases from V and 2 bases from J, with 14 bases in between. The CDR3 is 14 amino acids.

In this sample, this clonotype turned up many times. The chain has TRBV30 and TRBJ2-7; 7 bases are shared with TRBD1. The CDR3 spans 14 residues. V shed 2 bases and J 7 bases; nucleotides not matched to a gene: 11. Germline-derived CDR1 and CDR2 are GTSNPN and SVGIG (reference sequence). In nucleotides, the CDR3 is TGTGCCTGGAGTTGGGGACAGCCCTTGGGGGAGCAGTACTTC. Its protein is CAWSWGQPLGEQYF.

This clonotype was detected once. This sequence joins TRBV6-5 and TRBJ1-1; D possibly corresponds to TRBD1 (5 bases). Germline CDR1 reads MNHEY; CDR2 reads SVGAGI. V was cut by 5 bases and J by 3 bases, with 7 bases left in between. The CDR3 is 12 residues long. This CDR3 is CASSRGYTEAFF. The CDR3 coding sequence is TGTGCCAGCAGTAGGGGCTACACTGAAGCTTTCTTT.

The chain employs TRBV7-2 and TRBJ2-5; TRBD1 matches 7 bases. Germline assignment: CDR1 SGHTA and CDR2 FQGNSA. This CDR3 contains 15 residues. V shed 1 base and J 5 bases; nucleotides not matched to a gene: 7. The CDR3 loop is CASSLGETGWETQYF. The CDR3 DNA is TGTGCCAGCAGCTTAGGAGAGACAGGGTGGGAGACCCAGTACTTC.

This clonotype has a handful of counts. The chain has TRBV20-1 and TRBJ2-3, with TRBD2 identical over 12 bases. V lost 1 base to trimming and J lost 5 bases; unmatched junction nucleotides: 7. The CDR3 runs to 16 residues. The germline CDR1 and CDR2 sequences are DFQATT and SNEGSKA (reference sequence). The CDR3 DNA sequence: TGCAGTGCTAGAGGCCTAGCGGGGGGGTTCAGAGATACGCAGTATTTT. The encoded protein is CSARGLAGGFRDTQYF.

This chain uses TRBV7-9 with TRBJ2-7; TRBD1 matches 10 bases. CDR3 length: 16 residues. V lost 2 bases, J lost 1 base, and 5 bases stayed unmatched. Germline values: CDR1 SEHNR, CDR2 FQNEAQ (reference sequence). The CDR3 DNA reads as TGTGCCAGCAGCTTACCCCGGACAGGGGGTTCCTACGAGCAGTACTTC. Translation gives CASSLPRTGGSYEQYF.

V is TRBV6-5 and J is TRBJ2-3; D is perhaps TRBD2 (7 bases). From germline, CDR1 is MNHEY and CDR2 SVGAGI. Trimming left V 5 bases short and J 9 bases short, with 21 bases between. The CDR3 spans 15 residues. This chain's CDR3 is CASSPKEGGRFTQYF. The DNA of the CDR3 is TGTGCCAGCAGTCCCAAGGAGGGGGGGAGATTCACGCAGTATTTT.

Here the CDR3 reads CASSLEGGEETQYF. The CDR3 coding sequence is TGTGCCAGCAGCCTCGAAGGGGGGGAAGAGACCCAGTACTTC. V is TRBV9 and J is TRBJ2-5, with D possibly matching TRBD2 (7 bases). The germline V gene has CDR1 SGDLS and CDR2 YYNGEE. V was clipped by 4 bases and J by 3 bases, with 13 bases between them. This CDR3 comprises 14 residues.

The chain is built from TRBV6-2 or TRBV6-3 and TRBJ2-7; D not resolved. V was trimmed by 6 bases and J by 4 bases, leaving 4 bases between them. CDR3 length: 10 amino acids. The germline CDR1 and CDR2 sequences are MNHEY and SVGEGT. The CDR3 DNA reads as TGTGCCAGCAGGGATTACGAGCAGTACTTC. Its protein product is CASRDYEQYF.

The rearrangement uses TRBV5-1 and TRBJ2-7, with 8 bases fitting TRBD2. Germline CDR1 reads SGHRS; CDR2 reads YFSETQ. After removal of 2 bases from V and 2 bases from J, the junction contained 3 bases not matched to a gene. The CDR3 extends over 14 amino acids. The CDR3 sequence is CASSFYGGAYEQYF. For the CDR3, the DNA is TGCGCCAGCAGCTTCTACGGGGGGGCCTACGAGCAGTACTTC.

The genes are TRBV3-1 and TRBJ1-1, with D possibly matching TRBD1 (6 bases). The CDR3 is made up of 17 amino acids. Trimming shortened V by 0 bases and J by 0 bases, and 14 bases separated the two germline ends. Germline-derived CDR1 and CDR2 are LGHDT and YNNKEL (reference sequence). CDR3 amino acids: CASSQENRVGMNTEAFF. DNA for the CDR3: TGTGCCAGCAGCCAAGAAAACAGGGTGGGGATGAACACTGAAGCTTTCTTT.

This chain uses TRBV5-1 with TRBJ2-7, with TRBD1 matching 7 bases. Germline V lookup: CDR1 SGHRS, CDR2 YFSETQ. This CDR3 is built from 16 residues. V shed 4 bases and J 0 bases; nucleotides not matched to a gene: 10. CDR3 coding DNA: TGCGCCAGCAGCCTCACACCGGGACAGAACTCCTACGAGCAGTACTTC. Protein product: CASSLTPGQNSYEQYF.

This sequence joins TRBV29-1 and TRBJ2-2; D unclear. The CDR3 is 11 amino acids. Trimming took 2 bases from V and 6 from J, leaving 4 bases between them. The V gene's germline CDR1 is SQVTM and CDR2 ANQGSEA. Here the CDR3 reads CSVERPGELFF. In nucleotides, the CDR3 is TGCAGCGTTGAAAGGCCCGGGGAGCTGTTTTTT.

The rearrangement links TRBV30 to TRBJ1-2; D call uncertain. The V end was cut by 6 bases, the J end by 2 bases, with 4 bases between. The CDR3 covers 10 residues. Germline V gene sequence: CDR1 GTSNPN, CDR2 SVGIG (reference sequence). The CDR3 DNA is TGTGCCTGCGAGAACTATGGCTACACCTTC. Translating it yields CACENYGYTF.

The rearrangement uses TRBV15 and TRBJ1-5; 7 bases line up with TRBD1. V shed 5 bases, J shed 6 bases, and the junction held 13 bases outside the gene matches. The CDR3 has 16 amino acids. Per the germline V gene, CDR1 is LNHNV and CDR2 is YYDKDF (reference sequence). CDR3 nucleotides: TGTGCCACCAGCGGAACAAGCCGACAGGGAAGTCAGCCCCAGCATTTT. This gives the protein CATSGTSRQGSQPQHF.

There are a few counts of this clonotype. The gene calls are TRBV30 and TRBJ1-2; TRBD1 agrees at 10 bases. Trimming took 1 base from V and 3 from J; bases not matched to a gene: 5. Germline lookup yields CDR1 GTSNPN and CDR2 SVGIG (reference sequence). The CDR3 extends over 15 amino acids. CDR3 region: CAWSDPGQGDYGYTF. In nucleotides, the CDR3 is TGTGCCTGGAGTGACCCAGGACAGGGGGACTATGGCTACACCTTC.

CDR3 coding DNA: TGTGCCAGCAGCGTAGAGGGGAATGTAGGGTACGAGCAGTACTTC. Protein sequence: CASSVEGNVGYEQYF. The rearrangement links TRBV9 to TRBJ2-7; perhaps TRBD1 as D (5 bases). Deletions cut 0 bases from V and 4 bases from J, with 14 bases between. This CDR3 spans 15 amino acids. Per germline, CDR1 SGDLS and CDR2 YYNGEE. Supplemented by reference TRBV9 and TRBJ2-7, the full variable domain reads DSGVTQTPKHLITATGQRVTLRCSPRSGDLSVYWYQQSLDQGLQFLIQYYNGEERAKGNILERFSAQQFPDLHSELNLSSLELGDSALYFCASSVEGNVGYEQYFGPGTRLTVT.

The sample holds a few counts of this clonotype. The chain links TRBV7-8 to TRBJ2-3, with D unclear. The germline gives CDR1 SGHVS, CDR2 FQNEAQ. The CDR3 is made up of 14 amino acids. Deletions cut 6 bases from V and 1 base from J, with 11 bases between. In nucleotides, the CDR3 is TGTGCCAGCAGTGGCCAGGCGGGCACAGATACGCAGTATTTT. Its translation is CASSGQAGTDTQYF.

The chain joins TRBV4-1 to TRBJ2-2; no reliable D call. CDR1 is MGHRA, CDR2 YSYEKL, per germline. This CDR3 has 12 amino acids. Deletions cut 6 bases from V and 9 bases from J, with 11 bases between. CDR3 loop: CASSPNERELFF. In DNA, the CDR3 is TGCGCCAGCAGTCCCAATGAGAGGGAGCTGTTTTTT.

This clonotype was detected only a few times. The chain is built from TRBV6-4 and TRBJ2-1, with 7 bases matching TRBD2. The germline CDR1 and CDR2 sequences are MRHNA and SNTAGT. J was trimmed by 6 bases and V by 3 bases; bases with no gene match: 8. The CDR3 runs 15 residues. The CDR3 bases are TGTGCCAGCAGTGATAGGTCTAGCGGAAGCAATGAGCAGTTCTTC. This codes for CASSDRSSGSNEQFF.

This chain links TRBV2 with TRBJ1-1, with D hard to call. The length of the CDR3 is 12 residues. Trimming left V 3 bases short and J 5 bases short, with 7 bases between. The germline CDR1 and CDR2 sequences are SNHLY and FYNNEI. CDR3: CASSDHNTEAFF. The CDR3 nucleotides are TGTGCCAGCAGTGATCATAATACTGAAGCTTTCTTT.

The chain carries TRBV29-1 and TRBJ1-2; a weak D match, TRBD1 (6 bases). The CDR3 runs to 12 residues. CDR1 and CDR2 (germline): SQVTM, ANQGSEA. The germline V and J ends were trimmed by 6 bases and 8 bases, with 16 bases remaining between them. For the CDR3, the DNA is TGCAGCGTCGAGGGGGACACCGAGGGCTACACCTTC. This sequence encodes CSVEGDTEGYTF.